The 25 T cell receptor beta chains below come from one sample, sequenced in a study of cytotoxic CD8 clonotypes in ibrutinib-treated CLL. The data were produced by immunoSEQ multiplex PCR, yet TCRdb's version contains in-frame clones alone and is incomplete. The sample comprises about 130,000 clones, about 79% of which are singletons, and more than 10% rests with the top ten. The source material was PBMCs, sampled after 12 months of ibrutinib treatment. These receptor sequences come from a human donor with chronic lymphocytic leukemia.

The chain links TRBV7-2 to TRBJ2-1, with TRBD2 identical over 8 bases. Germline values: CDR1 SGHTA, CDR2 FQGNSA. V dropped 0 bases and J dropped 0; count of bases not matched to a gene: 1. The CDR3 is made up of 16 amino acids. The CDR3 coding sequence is TGTGCCAGCAGCTTAGCCGGGACTAGCTCCTACAATGAGCAGTTCTTC. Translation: CASSLAGTSSYNEQFF.

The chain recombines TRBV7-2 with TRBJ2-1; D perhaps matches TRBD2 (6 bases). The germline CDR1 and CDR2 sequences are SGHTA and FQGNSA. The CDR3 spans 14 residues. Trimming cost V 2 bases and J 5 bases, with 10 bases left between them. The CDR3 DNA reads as TGTGCCAGCAGCTTAAGCCTAGCGAACAATGAGCAGTTCTTC. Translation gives CASSLSLANNEQFF.

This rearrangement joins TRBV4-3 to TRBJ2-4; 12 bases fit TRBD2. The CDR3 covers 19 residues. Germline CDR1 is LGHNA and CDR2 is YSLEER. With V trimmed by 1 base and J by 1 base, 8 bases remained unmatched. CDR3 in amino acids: CASSQVRLAGGRAKNIQYF. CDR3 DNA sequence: TGCGCCAGCAGCCAAGTGAGGCTAGCGGGAGGGCGGGCCAAAAACATTCAGTACTTC.

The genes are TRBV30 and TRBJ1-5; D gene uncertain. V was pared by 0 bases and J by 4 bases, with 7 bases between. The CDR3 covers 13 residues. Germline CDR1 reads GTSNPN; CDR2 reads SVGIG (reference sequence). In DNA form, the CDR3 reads TGTGCCTGGAGTGTCCGGGGTAATCAGCCCCAGCATTTT. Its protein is CAWSVRGNQPQHF.

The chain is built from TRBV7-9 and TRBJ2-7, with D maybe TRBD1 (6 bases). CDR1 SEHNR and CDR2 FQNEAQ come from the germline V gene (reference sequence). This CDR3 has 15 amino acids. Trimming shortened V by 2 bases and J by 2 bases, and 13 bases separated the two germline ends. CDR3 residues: CASSLPRGGPYEQYF. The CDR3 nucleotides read TGTGCCAGCAGCTTACCCAGAGGGGGTCCCTACGAGCAGTACTTC.

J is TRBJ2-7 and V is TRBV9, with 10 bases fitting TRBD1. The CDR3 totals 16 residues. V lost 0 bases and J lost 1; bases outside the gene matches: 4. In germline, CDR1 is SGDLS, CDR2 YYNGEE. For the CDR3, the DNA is TGTGCCAGCAGCGTAGGACAGGGGGCGCCTTCCTACGAGCAGTACTTC. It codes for CASSVGQGAPSYEQYF.

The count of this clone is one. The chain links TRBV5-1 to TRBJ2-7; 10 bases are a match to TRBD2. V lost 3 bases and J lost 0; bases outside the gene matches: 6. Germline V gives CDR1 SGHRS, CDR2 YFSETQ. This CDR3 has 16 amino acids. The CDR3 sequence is CASSYRSGRSSYEQYF. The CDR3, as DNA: TGCGCCAGCAGCTATCGTAGCGGGAGGAGCTCCTACGAGCAGTACTTC. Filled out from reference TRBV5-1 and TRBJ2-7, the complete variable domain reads KAGVTQTPRYLIKTRGQQVTLSCSPISGHRSVSWYQQTPGQGLQFLFEYFSETQRNKGNFPGRFSGRQFSNSRSEMNVSTLELGDSALYLCASSYRSGRSSYEQYFGPGTRLTVT.

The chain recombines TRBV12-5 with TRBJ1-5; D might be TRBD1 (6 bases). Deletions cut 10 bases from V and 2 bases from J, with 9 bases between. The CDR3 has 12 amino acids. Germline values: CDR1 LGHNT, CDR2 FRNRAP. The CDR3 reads CATSGGNQPQHF. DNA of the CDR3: TGTGCTACATCAGGGGGCAATCAGCCCCAGCATTTT.

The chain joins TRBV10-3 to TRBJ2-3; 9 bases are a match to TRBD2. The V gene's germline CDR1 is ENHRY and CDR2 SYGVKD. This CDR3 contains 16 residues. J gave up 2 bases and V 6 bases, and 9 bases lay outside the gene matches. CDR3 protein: CAISDASGRITDTQYF. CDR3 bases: TGTGCCATCAGCGACGCGAGCGGGAGGATCACAGATACGCAGTATTTT.

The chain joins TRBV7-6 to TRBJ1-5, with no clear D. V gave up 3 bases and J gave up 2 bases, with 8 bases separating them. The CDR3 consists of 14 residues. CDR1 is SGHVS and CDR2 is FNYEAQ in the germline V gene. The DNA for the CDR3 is TGTGCCAGCAGCTTTTTCCCCGGCAATCAGCCCCAGCATTTT. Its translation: CASSFFPGNQPQHF. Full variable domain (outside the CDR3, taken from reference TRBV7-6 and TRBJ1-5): GAGVSQSPRYKVTKRGQDVALRCDPISGHVSLYWYRQALGQGPEFLTYFNYEAQQDKSGLPNDRFSAERPEGSISTLTIQRTEQRDSAMYRCASSFFPGNQPQHFGDGTRLSIL.

CDR3 bases: TGTGCCTGGTCAGGGACCACTGAAGCTTTCTTT. Amino acids: CAWSGTTEAFF. The rearrangement links TRBV30 to TRBJ1-1, with a tentative D call TRBD1 (5 bases). This CDR3 has 11 residues. With 5 bases removed from V and 4 bases from J, the gap between germline ends came to 8 bases. Germline CDR1 reads GTSNPN; CDR2 reads SVGIG (reference sequence).

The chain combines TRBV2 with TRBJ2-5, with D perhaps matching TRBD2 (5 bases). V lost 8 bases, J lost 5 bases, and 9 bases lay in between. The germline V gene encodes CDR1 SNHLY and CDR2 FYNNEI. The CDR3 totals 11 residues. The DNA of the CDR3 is TGTGCCAGCGCCTCGGGGGAGACCCAGTACTTC. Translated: CASASGETQYF. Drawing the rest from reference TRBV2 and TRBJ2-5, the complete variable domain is EPEVTQTPSHQVTQMGQEVILRCVPISNHLYFYWYRQILGQKVEFLVSFYNNEISEKSEIFDDQFSVERPDGSNFTLKIRSTKLEDSAMYFCASASGETQYFGPGTRLLVL.

Here the CDR3 DNA reads TGCGCCAGCAGCCGGACGACTAGCGGGAGGGCCCCCGAGCAGTTCTTC. Protein sequence: CASSRTTSGRAPEQFF. This chain joins TRBV5-1 and TRBJ2-1, with 14 bases that match TRBD2. The germline V gene encodes CDR1 SGHRS and CDR2 YFSETQ. The CDR3 is 16 residues long. V lost 4 bases, J lost 10 bases, and 10 bases stayed unmatched.

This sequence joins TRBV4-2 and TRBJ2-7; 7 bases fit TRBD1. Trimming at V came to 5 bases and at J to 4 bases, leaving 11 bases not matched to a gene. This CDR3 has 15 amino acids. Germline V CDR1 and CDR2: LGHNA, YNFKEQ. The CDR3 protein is CASSLGGQVGYEQYF. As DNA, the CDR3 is TGTGCCAGCAGCTTAGGAGGACAGGTGGGATACGAGCAGTACTTC.

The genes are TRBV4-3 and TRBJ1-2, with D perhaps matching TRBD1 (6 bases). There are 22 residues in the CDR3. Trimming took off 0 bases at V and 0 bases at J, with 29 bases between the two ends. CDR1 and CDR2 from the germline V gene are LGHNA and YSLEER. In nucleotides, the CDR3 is TGCGCCAGCAGCCAAGACCCGGCTCCCGGACGGGGGCGGTTAAATTCTAACTATGGCTACACCTTC. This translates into CASSQDPAPGRGRLNSNYGYTF.

CDR3 DNA: TGTGCCATCAGTGAGTGGGGCCTTAACTATGGCTACACCTTC. Protein product: CAISEWGLNYGYTF. The chain has TRBV10-3 and TRBJ1-2, with D possibly matching TRBD1 (5 bases). Trimming took 1 base from V and 1 from J, leaving 7 bases between them. The germline V gene encodes CDR1 ENHRY and CDR2 SYGVKD. The CDR3 extends over 14 amino acids.

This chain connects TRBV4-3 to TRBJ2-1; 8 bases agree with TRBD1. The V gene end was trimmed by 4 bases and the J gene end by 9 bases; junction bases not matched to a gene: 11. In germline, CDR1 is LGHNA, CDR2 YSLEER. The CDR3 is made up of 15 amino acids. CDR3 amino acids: CASSRAVTGDFEQFF. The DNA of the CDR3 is TGCGCCAGCAGCCGCGCCGTGACAGGGGATTTTGAGCAGTTCTTC.

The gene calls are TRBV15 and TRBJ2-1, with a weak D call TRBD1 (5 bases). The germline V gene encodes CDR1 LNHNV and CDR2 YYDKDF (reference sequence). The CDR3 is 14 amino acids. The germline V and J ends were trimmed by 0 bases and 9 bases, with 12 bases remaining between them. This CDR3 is CATSREAGRLEQFF. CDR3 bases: TGTGCCACCAGCAGAGAGGCAGGGCGGCTTGAGCAGTTCTTC.

CDR3 DNA: TGTGCCATCAGTGACCGGAGCAATCAGCCCCAGCATTTT. This translates into CAISDRSNQPQHF. The chain has TRBV10-3 and TRBJ1-5, with unresolved D. Trimming removed 3 bases from V and 1 base from J, with 4 bases in between. This CDR3 is built from 13 residues. Per the germline V gene, CDR1 is ENHRY and CDR2 is SYGVKD.

The CDR3 protein is CASSLVPTYEQYF. CDR3 DNA sequence: TGTGCCAGCAGCTTAGTTCCGACCTACGAGCAGTACTTC. The chain has TRBV7-2 and TRBJ2-7, with D hard to call. V lost 1 base, J lost 2 bases, and 6 bases lay in between. The CDR3 covers 13 residues. Germline CDR1 and CDR2: SGHTA and FQGNSA.

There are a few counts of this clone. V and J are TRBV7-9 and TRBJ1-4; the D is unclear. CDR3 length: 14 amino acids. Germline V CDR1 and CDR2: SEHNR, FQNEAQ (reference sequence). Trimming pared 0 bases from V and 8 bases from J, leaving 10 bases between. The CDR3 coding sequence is TGTGCCAGCAGCTTAGCCGGGTTTCACGAAAAACTGTTTTTT. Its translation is CASSLAGFHEKLFF.

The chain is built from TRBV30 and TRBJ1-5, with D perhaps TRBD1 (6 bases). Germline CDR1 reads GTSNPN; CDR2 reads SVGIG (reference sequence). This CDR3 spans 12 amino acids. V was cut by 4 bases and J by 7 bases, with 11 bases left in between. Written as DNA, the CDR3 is TGTGCCTGGAACAGGGAGGAACAGCCCCAGCATTTT. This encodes CAWNREEQPQHF.

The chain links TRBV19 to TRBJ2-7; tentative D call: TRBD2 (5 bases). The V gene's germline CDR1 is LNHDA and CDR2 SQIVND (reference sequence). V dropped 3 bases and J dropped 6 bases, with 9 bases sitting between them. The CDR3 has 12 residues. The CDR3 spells CASSMPGFEQYF. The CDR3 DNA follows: TGTGCCAGTAGTATGCCGGGGTTCGAGCAGTACTTC.

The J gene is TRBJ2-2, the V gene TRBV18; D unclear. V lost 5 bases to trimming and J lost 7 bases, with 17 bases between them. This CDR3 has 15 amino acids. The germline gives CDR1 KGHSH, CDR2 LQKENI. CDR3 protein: CASSLLSQIIGELFF. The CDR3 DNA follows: TGTGCCAGCTCATTATTGTCTCAGATCATCGGGGAGCTGTTTTTT.

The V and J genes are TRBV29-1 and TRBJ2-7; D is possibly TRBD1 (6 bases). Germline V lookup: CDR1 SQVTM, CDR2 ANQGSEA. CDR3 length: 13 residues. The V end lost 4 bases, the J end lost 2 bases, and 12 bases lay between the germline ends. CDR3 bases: TGCAGCGTTGCGTTCAGGGGCGCCTACGAGCAGTACTTC. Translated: CSVAFRGAYEQYF.